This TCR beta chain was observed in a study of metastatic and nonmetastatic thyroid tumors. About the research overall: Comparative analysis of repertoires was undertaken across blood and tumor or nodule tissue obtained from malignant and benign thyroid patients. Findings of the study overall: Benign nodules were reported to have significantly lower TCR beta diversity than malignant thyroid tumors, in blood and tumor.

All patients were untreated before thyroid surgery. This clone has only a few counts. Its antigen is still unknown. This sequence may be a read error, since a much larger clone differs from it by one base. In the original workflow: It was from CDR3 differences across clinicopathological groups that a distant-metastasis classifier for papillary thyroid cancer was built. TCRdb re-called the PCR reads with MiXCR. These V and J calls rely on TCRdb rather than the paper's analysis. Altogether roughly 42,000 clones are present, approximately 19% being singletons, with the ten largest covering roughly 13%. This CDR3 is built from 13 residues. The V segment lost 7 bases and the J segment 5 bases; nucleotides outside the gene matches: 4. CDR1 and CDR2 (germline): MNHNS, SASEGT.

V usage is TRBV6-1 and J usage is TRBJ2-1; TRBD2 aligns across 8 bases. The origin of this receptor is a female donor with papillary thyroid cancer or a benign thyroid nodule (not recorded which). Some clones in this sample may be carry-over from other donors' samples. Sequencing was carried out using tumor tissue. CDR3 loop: CASILADNNEQFF. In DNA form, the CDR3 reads TGTGCCAGCATACTAGCGGATAACAATGAGCAGTTCTTC.